This T cell receptor beta chain was profiled in a study of a mutant IDH1 vaccine in newly diagnosed glioma (dated by TCRdb to 2020 to 2022). Looking at the study overall: Eight vaccinations were administered to patients in weeks 1, 3, 5, 7, 11, 15, 19 and 23, corresponding to visits V03 through V10. In the chemotherapy-containing groups, vaccination started alongside temozolomide cycles, whereas in patients who had radiotherapy alone it started 4-6 weeks after radiotherapy. Of the 30 to 35 patients who were treated, around 60% were male and about 40% were female, and the mean age was around 40 years. Before enrollment, most patients had been given radiochemotherapy with temozolomide as standard therapy, while the rest had received either radiotherapy alone or temozolomide alone. Peripheral blood was drawn at six visits: V03 (baseline), V05, V07, V10, V12 and V13. For exploratory analyses, some 24 treated patients had longitudinal TCRB deep sequencing done wherever samples were available.

This clone has only a few counts. Which antigen it targets is not known. There are no base qualities to consult, and no much larger clone falls within one base. The paper's findings and limits, for the study overall: No apparent relationship was observed between pseudoprogression and alterations in the top peripheral T cell clonotypes detected by TCRB sequencing. PBMC samples for TCRB deep sequencing were selected based on availability. Vaccine-induced immune responses across multiple MHC alleles were detected in approximately 94% of patients. The authors stated that sample limitations prevented analyses of patient blood samples from being reproduced.

The label giving this sample's time point can be read as: week 23, last vaccination. Each vaccine dose, consisting of 300 ug of a 20-mer mutant IDH1 peptide in Montanide, was administered subcutaneously with topical imiquimod. The donors had newly diagnosed IDH1-mutant astrocytomas of WHO grade 3 or 4 that showed loss of nuclear ATRX. The samples were drawn from NOA16, a multicentre, single-arm, open-label phase I trial in Germany that tested a mutant IDH1 peptide vaccine in humans for the first time. Genomic DNA for TCRB sequencing was extracted from EDTA blood using the DNeasy Blood and Tissue Kit. Library construction relied on the immunoSEQ multiplex PCR assay. Rearranged TCR beta chain sequences were amplified using the hsTCRB Kit according to the manufacturer's protocol. TCRB libraries were sequenced on an Illumina MiSeq. The source study handled its data this way. Demultiplexing, trimming and gene mapping were performed with the kit vendor's proprietary platform. In TCRdb, the immuneACCESS table is reduced to in-frame sequences with V and J assigned. These tables do not hold every clone; where another copy was compared, an unresolved V gene accounts for under half, and the others remain unexplained. V and J calls and clone size come straight from that table; D and trimming were deduced from the DNA. This sample holds around 56,000 clones; about 81% were observed only once. Over 7% of the sample is held by the ten biggest clonotypes.

The clonotype was recovered from a woman in her thirties or forties with glioma. Some clones in this sample may be carry-over from other donors' samples. Sequencing used PBMCs, obtained from a glioma patient whose treatment included an IDH1 peptide vaccine.

The encoded CDR3 is CSAWRAEAFF. The DNA reads TGCAGTGCTTGGAGGGCTGAAGCTTTCTTT. The V and J genes are TRBV20-1 and TRBJ1-1; the D gene cannot be named for sure. The germline V gene (reference sequence) yields DFQATT for CDR1 and SNEGSKA for CDR2. The CDR3 covers 10 residues, taking in both the cysteine and the phenylalanine. CDR3 DNA only is kept here, 30 bases in frame from base 1. Relative to germline, V is 5 bases shorter and J is 6 bases shorter, with 7 bases between their ends.